The present T cell receptor (beta chain) was sequenced within a study of cytomegalovirus exposure and HLA in healthy donors. Study-level findings and limits: Presence/absence results assume similar sequencing depth per donor, which may not hold. Earlier analysis yielded a pattern in which most TCR beta V segments were productive about 90% or about 30% of the time.

At the time of sampling, donors were nominally healthy, though unrecorded immune exposures were likely. With respect to this clone: Antigen: not known.

PCR used 60 Vbeta primers and 13 Jbeta primers. This table comes from immunoSEQ multiplex PCR, and its TCRdb copy is limited to in-frame clones, with some not included. The sample lists around 160,000 clones; over 65% were seen once. Between the trimmed V and J ends, which lost 5 bases and 5 bases, there was a span of 18 bases. CDR1 is SGHTA, CDR2 FQGTGA, per germline. The CDR3 has 15 residues. This chain connects TRBV7-3 to TRBJ2-5; weak D call: TRBD1 (5 bases). The sequenced sample consisted of PBMCs. The origin of this receptor is a man aged 40-55 years in good health and CMV-seropositive. CDR3 region: CASSPSSGSWETQYF. The CDR3 nucleotides read TGTGCCAGCAGCCCATCATCAGGGTCCTGGGAGACCCAGTACTTC.